These 6 T cell receptor beta chains were sequenced from one sample in a study of cytomegalovirus exposure and HLA in healthy donors. A multiplex PCR was run with 60 Vbeta primers and 13 Jbeta primers. Assay: immunoSEQ multiplex PCR; the TCRdb copy retains only in-frame clones and omits some. The sample yields roughly 200,000 clones, just over 75% seen once. What was sequenced was PBMCs. The receptors originated from a woman aged 55-69 years in good health and CMV-seropositive.

The count of this clone is one. The chain carries TRBV13 and TRBJ2-3, with unresolved D. V was trimmed by 7 bases and J by 6 bases, leaving 8 bases between them. In germline, CDR1 is PRHDT, CDR2 FYEKMQ (reference sequence). The CDR3 spans 11 residues. DNA for the CDR3: TGTGCCAGCACCCCCCGGGATACGCAGTATTTT. This translates into CASTPRDTQYF.

This clone is deemed medium-sized. V and J are TRBV19 and TRBJ2-1, with a weak D call TRBD2 (5 bases). Germline V CDR1 and CDR2: LNHDA, SQIVND (reference sequence). Trimming took off 4 bases at V and 5 bases at J, with 15 bases between the two ends. The CDR3 sequence is 15 residues long. The CDR3 DNA sequence: TGTGCCAGTAGTAGTAGTTTTGCGGGTAACAATGAGCAGTTCTTC. The encoded protein is CASSSSFAGNNEQFF. Full variable domain (outside the CDR3, taken from reference TRBV19 and TRBJ2-1): DGGITQSPKYLFRKEGQNVTLSCEQNLNHDAMYWYRQDPGQGLRLIYYSQIVNDFQKGDIAEGYSVSREKKESFPLTVTSAQKNPTAFYLCASSSSFAGNNEQFFGPGTRLTVL.

On this clone: Because the CDR3's place on the DNA is in doubt, the DNA is left out and the CDR3 is given as listed by TCRdb. This chain joins TRBV20-1 and TRBJ1-4; the table gives TRBD1 as D, unverified against the DNA. Counting both end residues, the CDR3 totals 11 amino acids. Germline V gene data show CDR1 as DFQATT and CDR2 as SNEGSKA (reference sequence). CDR3 sequence: CSASFGQGRLF.

A single count supports this clone. The chain carries TRBV28 and TRBJ1-5; D might be TRBD1 (5 bases). The CDR3 has 14 amino acids. V was cut by 7 bases and J by 3 bases, with 13 bases left in between. Germline V gives CDR1 MDHEN, CDR2 SYDVKM. The CDR3 bases are TGTGCCAGCAACCTGGACACATTCAATCAGCCCCAGCATTTT. Translating it yields CASNLDTFNQPQHF.

V is TRBV6-6 and J is TRBJ1-2, with 7 bases identical to TRBD1. The germline CDR1 and CDR2 sequences are MNHNY and SVGAGI (reference sequence). The CDR3 spans 16 residues. With 2 bases clipped from V and 0 bases from J, the junction kept 6 bases outside the gene matches. The CDR3 sequence: CASSYEEGATNYGYTF. As DNA, the CDR3 is TGTGCCAGCAGTTACGAGGAGGGGGCCACTAACTATGGCTACACCTTC.

The chain links TRBV7-2 to TRBJ2-7, with 11 bases matching TRBD1. Germline V gene sequence: CDR1 SGHTA, CDR2 FQGNSA. This CDR3 region has 14 residues. Germline trimming cut 2 bases from V and 6 bases from J; bases unmatched to any gene: 3. This CDR3 reads CASSLRDRGGEQYF. The CDR3 bases are TGTGCCAGCAGCTTAAGGGACAGGGGGGGCGAGCAGTACTTC.